A selection of T cell receptor beta chains follows, all from one sample in a study of response to subunit inactivated influenza vaccine. TCRdb independently ran MiXCR on the RT-PCR reads; one entry per CDR3 protein. The table has about 500,000 distinct CDR3 sequences, about 15% seen once. Sequenced here: CD4+ T cells sorted from PBMCs, sampled roughly 24 months after vaccination. These receptor sequences come from a man between 50 and 70 years old who received an inactivated influenza vaccine. CDR3s include the opening cysteine and the closing phenylalanine or tryptophan. Each record gives: clone size, J gene, V gene, D gene, CDR3 protein, CDR3 DNA. D genes are given only for firm matches. Size tells how often a clone was seen (once, few, many) or the class of an expanded clone, and some rows leave it out.

>few|TRBJ1-4|TRBV4-3|NA
CASSHERTNEKLFF
TGCGCCAGCAGCCATGAGAGGACTAATGAAAAACTGTTTTTT
>NA|TRBJ2-1|TRBV7-2|TRBD2
CASSPPGTSGYNEQFF
TGTGCCAGCAGCCCCCCCGGGACTAGCGGCTACAATGAGCAGTTCTTC
>few|TRBJ2-5|TRBV6-5|NA
CASSYFLQETQYF
TGTGCCAGCAGTTACTTTCTGCAAGAGACCCAGTACTTC
>NA|TRBJ2-1|TRBV11-3|TRBD2
CASRGGSEQFF
TGTGCCAGCCGCGGGGGTTCTGAGCAGTTCTTC
>NA|TRBJ2-3|TRBV7-2|NA
CASNQGGGTDTQYF
TGTGCCAGCAACCAGGGAGGGGGAACAGATACGCAGTATTTT
>NA|TRBJ1-6|TRBV7-2|NA
CASSLASREVNSPLHF
TGTGCCAGCAGCTTAGCGAGCAGGGAAGTTAATTCACCCCTCCACTTT
>few|TRBJ2-7|TRBV6-6|NA
CASKGNYEQYF
TGTGCCAGCAAGGGGAACTACGAGCAGTACTTC
>NA|TRBJ2-3|TRBV20-1|NA
CSARYPGTDTQYF
TGCAGTGCTAGATATCCGGGCACAGATACGCAGTATTTT
>few|TRBJ2-7|TRBV29-1|NA
CSVGGPGLSRHEQYF
TGCAGCGTCGGGGGACCGGGACTCTCCCGTCACGAGCAGTACTTC
>NA|TRBJ2-3|TRBV7-9|TRBD1
CASSAQGAGTQYF
TGTGCCAGCAGCGCACAGGGGGCTGGTACGCAGTATTTT
>NA|TRBJ2-3|TRBV9|NA
CASSPPFSTDTQYF
TGTGCCAGCAGCCCCCCGTTTAGCACAGATACGCAGTATTTT
>many|TRBJ2-1|TRBV10-3|TRBD2
CAIRNGTSGNEQFF
TGTGCCATCAGAAACGGGACTAGTGGTAATGAGCAGTTCTTC
>NA|TRBJ1-2|TRBV18|NA
CASSPMAGDGYTF
TGTGCCAGCTCACCAATGGCAGGGGACGGCTACACCTTC